This TCR beta chain was retrieved from a study of control samples from healthy donors and cancer patients. In its sample, this clone was seen a few times. TCRdb's table, derived via immunoSEQ multiplex PCR, lists solely in-frame clones and lacks some. The table shows 100,000 to 150,000 clones, with around 87% occurring only once. V gave up 6 bases and J gave up 5 bases; unmatched junction bases: 8. In germline, CDR1 is MNHNY, CDR2 SVGAGI (reference sequence). The CDR3 sequence is 16 residues long. The sequence was obtained from a man in his sixties in good health. The chain couples TRBV6-6 to TRBJ1-6, with 9 bases matching TRBD1. Material: blood. The CDR3 nucleotides read TGTGCCAGCAGCTGGACAGGGGCGAGGGATAATTCACCCCTCCACTTT. Its translation: CASSWTGARDNSPLHF.